Reported below is one T cell receptor beta chain. As yet, its antigen is unknown. TCRdb's table, derived via immunoSEQ multiplex PCR, lists solely in-frame clones and lacks some. The sample carries tens of thousands of clones, 70% to 80% recorded once. The sample belongs to a study of CD4 T cells in relation to SARS-CoV-2 and coronaviruses. CD4+ T cells from unexposed donors were obtained before the COVID-19 pandemic (2011-2018). The cells were cultured for approximately ten days before CD4+ T cells were isolated. CDR1 LNHDA and CDR2 SQIVND come from the germline V gene (reference sequence). There are 15 residues in the CDR3. V was pared by 4 bases and J by 3 bases, with 8 bases of the junction left unmatched.

What was sequenced was CD4+ T cells from PBMCs, cultured in vitro. The source is a human donor in good health. The V call is TRBV19, the J call TRBJ1-1; 7 positions match TRBD1. CDR3 loop: CASSNRGGVDTEAFF. In nucleotides, the CDR3 is TGTGCCAGTAGTAACAGGGGAGGAGTGGACACTGAAGCTTTCTTT.